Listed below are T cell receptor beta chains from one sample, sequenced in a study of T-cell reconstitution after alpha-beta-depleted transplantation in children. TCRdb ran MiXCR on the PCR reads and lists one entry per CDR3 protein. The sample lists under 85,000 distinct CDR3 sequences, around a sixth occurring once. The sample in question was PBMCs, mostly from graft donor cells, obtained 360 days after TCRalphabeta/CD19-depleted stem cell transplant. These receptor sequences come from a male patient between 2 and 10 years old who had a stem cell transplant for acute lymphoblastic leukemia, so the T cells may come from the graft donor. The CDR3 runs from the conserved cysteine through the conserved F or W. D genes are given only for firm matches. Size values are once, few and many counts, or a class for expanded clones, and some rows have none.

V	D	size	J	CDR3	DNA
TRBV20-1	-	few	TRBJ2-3	CSARDGGPGADTQYF	TGCAGTGCTAGAGATGGGGGCCCTGGGGCAGATACGCAGTATTTT
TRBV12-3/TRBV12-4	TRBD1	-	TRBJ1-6	CASRGQGAYNSPLHF	TGTGCCAGCAGGGGACAGGGGGCCTATAATTCACCCCTCCACTTT
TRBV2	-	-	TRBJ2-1	CASSAGWGEQFF	TGTGCCAGCAGTGCAGGCTGGGGAGAGCAGTTCTTC
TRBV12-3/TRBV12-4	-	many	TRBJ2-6	CASSLNRRPEGANVLTF	TGTGCCAGCAGTTTAAATAGACGGCCTGAAGGTGCCAACGTCCTGACTTTC
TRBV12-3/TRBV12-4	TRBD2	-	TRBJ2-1	CASSYKRLAGNEQFF	TGTGCCAGCAGTTACAAGAGACTAGCAGGCAATGAGCAGTTCTTC
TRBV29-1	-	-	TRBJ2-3	CSVEFAGTLTDTQYF	TGCAGCGTTGAATTTGCAGGTACCCTCACAGATACGCAGTATTTT
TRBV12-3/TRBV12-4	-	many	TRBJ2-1	CASRAWRNSGIYNEQFF	TGTGCCAGCAGAGCCTGGCGGAATAGCGGTATCTACAATGAGCAGTTCTTC
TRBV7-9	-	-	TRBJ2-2	CASSLYGGELFF	TGTGCCAGCAGCTTATACGGGGGGGAGCTGTTTTTT
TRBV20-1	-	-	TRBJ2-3	CSARGHILTDTQYF	TGCAGTGCTAGAGGACACATACTTACAGATACGCAGTATTTT
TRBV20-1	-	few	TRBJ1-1	CSARRGGGITEAFF	TGCAGTGCTAGGCGTGGAGGAGGAATTACTGAAGCTTTCTTT
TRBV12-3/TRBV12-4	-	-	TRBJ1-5	CASKEGPFSNQPQHF	TGTGCCAGCAAGGAAGGGCCGTTCAGCAATCAGCCCCAGCATTTT
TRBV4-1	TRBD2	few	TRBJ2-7	CASSRDSGRAGYEQYF	TGCGCCAGCAGCCGGGATAGCGGGAGGGCCGGGTACGAGCAGTACTTC
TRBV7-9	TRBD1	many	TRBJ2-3	CASSPTGGTDTQYF	TGTGCCAGCAGCCCAACAGGGGGCACAGATACGCAGTATTTT
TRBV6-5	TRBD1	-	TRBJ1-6	CASSYTNQGAYNSPLHF	TGTGCCAGCAGTTACACTAACCAGGGGGCCTATAATTCACCCCTCCACTTT
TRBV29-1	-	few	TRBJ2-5	CSVESEPGVLETQYF	TGCAGCGTTGAATCAGAACCGGGGGTTTTAGAGACCCAGTACTTC
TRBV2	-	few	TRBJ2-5	CASPTRGVLGETQYF	TGTGCCAGCCCGACCCGCGGAGTCCTCGGCGAGACCCAGTACTTC
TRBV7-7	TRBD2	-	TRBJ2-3	CASSLTSRNTDTQYF	TGTGCCAGCAGCCTGACTAGCCGTAACACAGATACGCAGTATTTT
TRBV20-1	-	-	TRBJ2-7	CSASRGRGGLYEQYF	TGCAGTGCTAGCAGGGGCAGGGGGGGGCTGTACGAGCAGTACTTC
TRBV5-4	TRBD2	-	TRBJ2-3	CASSLYLSSGGTDTQYF	TGTGCCAGCAGCTTGTACCTATCTAGCGGGGGCACAGATACGCAGTATTTT
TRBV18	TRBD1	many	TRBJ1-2	CASSPGQGDFYGYTF	TGTGCCAGCTCACCGGGACAGGGTGACTTCTATGGCTACACCTTC
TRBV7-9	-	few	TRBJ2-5	CASSLGRVQETQYF	TGTGCCAGCAGCTTAGGGAGGGTCCAAGAGACCCAGTACTTC
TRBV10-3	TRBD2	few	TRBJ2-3	CAISEPPKTSGSTDTQYF	TGTGCCATCAGTGAACCCCCGAAGACTAGCGGTAGCACAGATACGCAGTATTTT
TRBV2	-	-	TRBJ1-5	CASSVAVGSGQPQHF	TGTGCCAGCAGTGTGGCGGTGGGGTCAGGACAGCCCCAGCATTTT
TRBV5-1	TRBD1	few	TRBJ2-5	CASSTPGTGGGETQYF	TGCGCCAGCAGCACCCCCGGGACAGGGGGTGGTGAGACCCAGTACTTC
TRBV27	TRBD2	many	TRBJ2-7	CASSLKGTSGRGTAYEQYF	TGTGCCAGCAGTTTGAAGGGGACTAGCGGGAGGGGGACCGCCTACGAGCAGTACTTC
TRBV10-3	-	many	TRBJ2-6	CATREPGANVLTF	TGTGCCACCCGGGAGCCTGGGGCCAACGTCCTGACTTTC
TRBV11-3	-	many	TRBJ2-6	CASSLERVHSGANVLTF	TGTGCCAGCAGTTTAGAAAGGGTGCACTCTGGGGCCAACGTCCTGACTTTC
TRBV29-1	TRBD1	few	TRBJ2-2	CSVPGQASGGELFF	TGCAGCGTTCCGGGACAGGCATCCGGCGGGGAGCTGTTTTTT
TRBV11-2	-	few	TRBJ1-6	CATQTGIWDSPLHF	TGTGCCACCCAAACGGGGATATGGGATTCACCCCTCCACTTT